Each of the 26 T cell receptor beta chains below was sequenced from the same sample in a study of OX40 agonist ivuxolimab in advanced cancers. The library was built by means of the immunoSEQ multiplex PCR assay. The table was pulled from immuneACCESS by TCRdb, which kept in-frame rearrangements only. Such tables lose some clones; where checked, under half of the loss comes from unresolved V genes, and the rest has no known cause. The sample data list tens of thousands of clones, and more than 80% of these were observed just once. The top ten clonotypes cover 7% to 8.5% of the sample. This sample comprised CD4+ or CD8+ T cells sorted from blood, obtained in a trial of the OX40 agonist ivuxolimab. These receptors all come from an adult with an advanced solid tumor such as melanoma, head and neck, liver or kidney cancer.

The V and J genes are TRBV7-3 and TRBJ1-1; D not resolved. Germline loops: CDR1 SGHTA, CDR2 FQGTGA. Trimming removed 4 bases at V and 7 bases at J, with 4 bases between. The CDR3 totals 10 residues. This CDR3 is CASSSNEAFF. CDR3 nucleotide sequence: TGTGCCAGCAGCTCCAATGAAGCTTTCTTT.

The chain couples TRBV28 to TRBJ2-1; D ambiguous. Trimming cost V 5 bases and J 7 bases, with 15 bases left between them. The germline V gene has CDR1 MDHEN and CDR2 SYDVKM. The CDR3 sequence is 14 residues long. The CDR3 loop reads CASSLNSTPNEQFF. DNA for the CDR3: TGTGCCAGCAGTCTGAACTCGACCCCGAATGAGCAGTTCTTC.

The chain combines TRBV6-1 with TRBJ1-1; D ambiguous. From germline, CDR1 is MNHNS and CDR2 SASEGT. V was trimmed by 7 bases and J by 1 base, leaving 16 bases between them. The CDR3 contains 15 residues. CDR3 region: CASTLAASGNTEAFF. CDR3 nucleotides: TGTGCCAGCACCCTGGCCGCCTCGGGGAACACTGAAGCTTTCTTT.

This sequence joins TRBV5-5 and TRBJ2-1, with 16 bases matching TRBD2. V lost 5 bases, J lost 8 bases, and 7 bases stayed unmatched. The CDR3 is 16 residues long. From germline, CDR1 is SGHKS and CDR2 YYEKEE (reference sequence). The CDR3 protein is CASSSGTSGRADEQFF. As DNA, the CDR3 is TGTGCCAGCAGTTCCGGGACTAGCGGGAGGGCCGATGAGCAGTTCTTC.

In its sample, this clone was seen once. CDR3 loop: CASSSLGTTPIQETQYF. In DNA form, the CDR3 reads TGTGCCAGCAGCTCCCTGGGTACGACGCCGATCCAAGAGACCCAGTACTTC. The V call is TRBV5-4, the J call TRBJ2-5, with D uncertain. The V end was cut by 3 bases, the J end by 1 base, with 19 bases between. Germline CDR1 reads SGHNT; CDR2 reads YYREEE (reference sequence). The CDR3 length is 17 residues.

V usage is TRBV7-9 and J usage is TRBJ1-5; D gene ambiguous. The CDR3 runs 14 residues. Germline V gene data show CDR1 as SEHNR and CDR2 as FQNEAQ (reference sequence). The V and J ends lost 4 bases and 5 bases respectively, with 12 bases between them. This CDR3 is CASSSGQVHQPQHF. The CDR3 nucleotides read TGTGCCAGCAGCTCAGGCCAGGTCCATCAGCCCCAGCATTTT.

This chain uses TRBV21-1 with TRBJ2-7; the DNA was not used to check the table's D call, TRBD2. TRBV21-1 is flagged as a pseudogene. This CDR3 is built from 14 residues. The CDR3 protein is CASSKGQATYEQYF. DNA for the CDR3: TGTGCCAGCAGCAAAGGTCAAGCCACCTACGAGCAGTACTTC.

This rearrangement joins TRBV4-2 to TRBJ2-1, with 7 bases that match TRBD1. Germline CDR1 reads LGHNA; CDR2 reads YNFKEQ. V was pared by 0 bases and J by 3 bases, with 8 bases of the junction left unmatched. CDR3 size: 17 residues. The CDR3 reads CASSQDEGGGVYNEQFF. Written as DNA, the CDR3 is TGTGCCAGCAGCCAAGATGAAGGGGGCGGAGTCTACAATGAGCAGTTCTTC.

The chain links TRBV11-2 to TRBJ2-5; D unresolved. This CDR3 has 13 residues. Germline V gives CDR1 SGHAT, CDR2 FQNNGV. The V gene lost 4 bases and the J gene lost 4 bases, with 10 bases spanning the gap. CDR3 sequence (DNA): TGTGCCAGCAGCTCAGTGATTGGAGAGACCCAGTACTTC. This encodes CASSSVIGETQYF.

V usage is TRBV6-1 and J usage is TRBJ2-5, with 9 nucleotides matching TRBD2. The J call is uncertain, as TRBJ2-7 better fits the DNA end. This CDR3 comprises 15 residues. The germline CDR1 and CDR2 sequences are MNHNS and SASEGT. The CDR3 bases are TGTGCCAGCACTCCTAGCGGGACCAGCTCCTACGAGCAGTACTTC. Translating gives CASTPSGTSSYEQYF.

This clone appeared a single time. The CDR3 region has the DNA TGCAGTTATATAGGTCCAGGCTCCTACAATGAGCAGTTCTTC. Amino acids: CSYIGPGSYNEQFF. The genes are TRBV29-1 and TRBJ2-1; D gene unclear. CDR3 size: 14 residues. CDR1 and CDR2 (germline): SQVTM, ANQGSEA.

The chain uses TRBV7-9 and TRBJ2-1; tentative D call: TRBD2 (6 bases). Germline V gene lookup returns CDR1 SEHNR and CDR2 FQNEAQ (reference sequence). The CDR3 has 17 residues. Trimming left V 1 base short and J 4 bases short, with 17 bases between. CDR3 sequence (DNA): TGTGCCAGCAGCTTAGTGCCGGGAGCCCCCGCGTACAATGAGCAGTTCTTC. It encodes CASSLVPGAPAYNEQFF. Using reference TRBV7-9 and TRBJ2-1 for the parts outside the CDR3, the full variable domain is DTGVSQNPRHKITKRGQNVTFRCDPISEHNRLYWYRQTLGQGPEFLTYFQNEAQLEKSRLLSDRFSAERPKGSFSTLEIQRTEQGDSAMYLCASSLVPGAPAYNEQFFGPGTRLTVL.

V usage is TRBV19 and J usage is TRBJ1-2, with TRBD1 as a possible D gene (5 bases). In germline, CDR1 is LNHDA, CDR2 SQIVND (reference sequence). The CDR3 covers 12 residues. Deletions cut 6 bases from V and 6 bases from J, with 11 bases between. The CDR3 reads CASRGPANGYTF. The CDR3, as DNA: TGTGCCAGTAGGGGACCTGCGAATGGCTACACCTTC.

This clone was detected only a few times. The gene calls are TRBV11-2 and TRBJ1-5; D remains ambiguous. CDR3 size: 13 residues. With 3 bases removed from V and 2 bases from J, the gap between germline ends came to 5 bases. Germline CDR1 is SGHAT and CDR2 is FQNNGV. CDR3 sequence: CASSLQGNQPQHF. CDR3 bases: TGTGCCAGCAGCTTGCAAGGCAATCAGCCCCAGCATTTT.

The rearrangement uses TRBV7-9 and TRBJ1-1; TRBD1 matches 9 bases. V lost 4 bases to trimming and J lost 5 bases; unmatched junction nucleotides: 5. The CDR3 runs to 14 residues. The V gene's germline CDR1 is SEHNR and CDR2 FQNEAQ (reference sequence). CDR3 protein: CASSSTGTGTEAFF. The CDR3 bases are TGTGCCAGCAGCTCAACCGGGACAGGGACTGAAGCTTTCTTT.

This chain uses TRBV15 with TRBJ1-5; tentatively, D is TRBD1 (6 bases). The CDR3 has 18 amino acids. Trimming left V 3 bases short and J 1 base short, with 19 bases between. Germline V CDR1 and CDR2: LNHNV, YYDKDF (reference sequence). CDR3 nucleotides: TGTGCCACCAGCAGCGGATTTTTGGGGGGCCGGAGCAATCAGCCCCAGCATTTT. Translating it yields CATSSGFLGGRSNQPQHF.

The chain couples TRBV11-1 to TRBJ2-1; TRBD2 agrees at 9 bases. Germline V lookup: CDR1 SGHAT, CDR2 FQDESV (reference sequence). V trimming: 5 bases; J trimming: 0 bases; junction bases outside the gene matches: 5. This CDR3 has 16 residues. The CDR3 bases are TGTGCCAGCAGCCCCCATAGCGGGAGCTCCTACAATGAGCAGTTCTTC. This encodes CASSPHSGSSYNEQFF.

The chain is built from TRBV21-1 and TRBJ2-5. TRBV21-1 is listed as a pseudogene. The CDR3 is 16 residues long. In nucleotides, the CDR3 is TGTGCCAGCAGCCTCAAGGGCCACTTCGCAACAGAGACCCAGTACTTC. This encodes CASSLKGHFATETQYF.

J is TRBJ2-7 and V is TRBV28; 10 bases agree with TRBD1. This CDR3 has 14 amino acids. The V gene's germline CDR1 is MDHEN and CDR2 SYDVKM. J was trimmed by 4 bases and V by 5 bases; bases with no gene match: 5. This CDR3 reads CASSGGQGGYEQYF. The DNA of the CDR3 is TGTGCCAGCAGTGGAGGACAGGGGGGGTACGAGCAGTACTTC.

V and J are TRBV4-1 and TRBJ2-7; 8 bases fit TRBD1. The CDR3 consists of 15 residues. Looked up from germline, CDR1 is MGHRA and CDR2 is YSYEKL. The ends lost 1 base at V and 5 bases at J; junction bases unmatched: 7. CDR3 nucleotides: TGCGCCAGCAGCCAAGTCCAGGGGGCCAGCGACGAGCAGTACTTC. It codes for CASSQVQGASDEQYF.

The chain links TRBV6-4 to TRBJ1-2; 7 bases agree with TRBD1. The CDR3 contains 13 residues. Germline V gene lookup returns CDR1 MRHNA and CDR2 SNTAGT. The J segment lost 4 bases and the V segment lost 7 bases, leaving 6 bases of the junction unmatched. The CDR3 DNA follows: TGTGCCAGCATCCAAGGGGACAGCTATGGCTACACCTTC. This encodes CASIQGDSYGYTF.

The V gene is TRBV5-4, the J gene TRBJ2-5, with D maybe TRBD2 (6 bases). The CDR3 extends over 16 amino acids. Per germline, CDR1 SGHNT and CDR2 YYREEE (reference sequence). V lost 4 bases to trimming and J lost 5 bases, with 21 bases between them. CDR3 loop: CASSRGGGNKAETQYF. CDR3 nucleotides: TGTGCCAGCAGCCGCGGAGGCGGGAATAAGGCGGAGACCCAGTACTTC.

V is TRBV28 and J is TRBJ1-2; 8 nucleotides match TRBD1. The CDR3 extends over 15 amino acids. V trimming: 6 bases; J trimming: 1 base; junction bases outside the gene matches: 7. Looked up from germline, CDR1 is MDHEN and CDR2 is SYDVKM. DNA of the CDR3: TGTGCCAGCAGCCCCGGACAGGGTTTTAACTATGGCTACACCTTC. Translated, it gives CASSPGQGFNYGYTF.

The chain is built from TRBV4-1 and TRBJ1-1, with unresolved D. The CDR3 extends over 12 amino acids. CDR1 and CDR2 from the germline V gene are MGHRA and YSYEKL. V lost 3 bases and J 7 bases, leaving 9 bases between the germline ends. CDR3 sequence: CASSQVGLEAFF. The CDR3 DNA follows: TGCGCCAGCAGCCAGGTCGGGCTTGAAGCTTTCTTT.

J is TRBJ1-3 and V is TRBV6-5, with unresolved D. V shed 0 bases and J shed 0 bases, with 9 bases lying between them. This CDR3 is built from 16 residues. Germline loops: CDR1 MNHEY, CDR2 SVGAGI. CDR3 in amino acids: CASSYSLVSSGNTIYF. CDR3 in DNA: TGTGCCAGCAGTTACTCTTTGGTCTCCTCTGGAAACACCATATATTTT.

The V gene is TRBV11-2, the J gene TRBJ2-5; weak D call: TRBD2 (6 bases). Germline assignment: CDR1 SGHAT and CDR2 FQNNGV. V shed 1 base and J shed 5 bases, with 11 bases lying between them. The CDR3 has 14 residues. Here the CDR3 reads CASSLVLAGETQYF. In DNA form, the CDR3 reads TGTGCCAGCAGCTTAGTACTAGCAGGGGAGACCCAGTACTTC.